The T cell receptor beta chain under discussion was sequenced for a study of PD-L1 blockade in urothelial cancer. Time point meaning: pretreatment peripheral blood. The CDR3 has 15 residues. Germline V gene sequence: CDR1 SQVTM, CDR2 ANQGSEA. J lost 1 base, V lost 3 bases, and 4 bases had no gene match. TCRdb keeps only in-frame clones here, not all; method: immunoSEQ multiplex PCR. The data show tens of thousands of clones, around 87% seen once. V gene TRBV29-1 combines with J gene TRBJ2-3; 10 bases align to TRBD2. This receptor was identified in a man in his 60s with urothelial cancer. Sample: PBMCs, taken around atezolizumab (anti-PD-L1) treatment. This chain's CDR3 is CSVDLAGDGTDTQYF. As DNA, the CDR3 is TGCAGCGTTGATCTAGCGGGAGATGGCACAGATACGCAGTATTTT.